This T cell receptor (beta chain) was recovered during a study of spatial heterogeneity in lung cancer. A few counts support this clonotype. The CDR3 runs 15 residues. Germline CDR1 reads MNHEY; CDR2 reads SVGAGI. The V gene lost 0 bases and the J gene lost 3 bases, with 11 bases spanning the gap. Time point of the sample: sample taken at primary tumor resection. Samples were obtained from some 70 donors, all untreated early-stage non-small cell lung cancer patients. Whole RNA, which was extracted from tumor, nontumor lung tissue or frozen PBMC, was sequenced without any cell sorting. One entry per CDR3 protein, called by TCRdb with MiXCR from the 5' RACE reads. The data hold fewer than 3,000 distinct CDR3 sequences, with about 15% observed a single time.

This TCR was recovered from a male donor with early-stage non-small cell lung cancer. The chain joins TRBV6-5 to TRBJ1-1, with a possible D match to TRBD1 (5 bases). The source material was normal lung tissue next to the tumor, sampled at surgery. For the CDR3, the DNA is TGTGCCAGCAGTTACTCGAACCAGGGCTACACTGAAGCTTTCTTT. It is translated as CASSYSNQGYTEAFF.